This T cell receptor beta chain was profiled in a study of control samples from healthy donors and cancer patients (dated by TCRdb to 2020 to 2022). A word on this clone: Its binding antigen is unknown. No clone much larger than this one lies a single base away; base qualities are absent.

Libraries were made using the immunoSEQ multiplex PCR assay. TCRdb mirrors the immuneACCESS table, restricted to in-frame sequences. Some clones are absent from its copies; in checked studies, under half trace to an unresolved V gene, and the reason for the others is unknown. Across this sample there are tens of thousands of clones, with 94% seen only once. Under 30% of the sample lies in the top ten. The CDR3 goes from the cysteine to the phenylalanine over 15 residues. Of all the DNA, just the CDR3 is kept, 45 bases in frame from base 1. Trimming at the junction amounts to 8 bases on V and 7 bases on J, and the germline ends lie 21 bases apart. Sequences MDHEN (CDR1) and SYDVKM (CDR2) are obtained from the germline V gene.

This sequence uses TRBV28 and TRBJ1-5; the D gene remains uncertain. This receptor was obtained from a man in his sixties in good health. Sample: blood. CDR3 protein: CASSLSGRMAQPQHF. The DNA sequence is as follows: TGTGCCAGCTCCCTGTCCGGGAGGATGGCGCAGCCCCAGCATTTT.